These T cell receptor beta chains were read from a single sample in a study of T cell responses to AZD1222 COVID-19 vaccine. TCRdb's table, derived via immunoSEQ multiplex PCR, lists solely in-frame clones and lacks some. The table records around 78,000 clones, 75% to 95% of them present only once. Sequencing used peripheral blood, obtained on day 0 of MenACWY control vaccination. These receptor sequences come from an adult in good health. Each CDR3 is given with its conserved first and last residue. Each record gives: D gene, V gene, clone size, CDR3 protein. D genes are given only for firm matches. The size of a clone is reported for some rows only, either as once, few or many, or as a class for expanded clones.

>.|TRBV28|.
CASSLIGAKGTEQYF
>.|TRBV5-4|.
CASSFGQRTHGYTF
>.|TRBV7-8|.
CASSLESNSYNEQFF
>TRBD2|TRBV9|.
CASSEFLAGESTDTQYF
>.|TRBV7-9|.
CASSLGGGGADTEAFF
>TRBD1|TRBV29-1|.
CSLKRDRASPYTF
>TRBD2|TRBV19|once
CASSPGLAGASNEQFF
>.|TRBV7-2|.
CASSLGGSRSYEQYF
>.|TRBV11-2|.
CASSSIRGDGTGELFF
>TRBD1|TRBV11-2|few
CASSTGVGEKLFF
>TRBD1|TRBV27|few
CASSLSRQGPPEAFF
>.|TRBV7-9|.
CASSSLGTGPGNTIYF
>TRBD2|TRBV5-1|once
CASSLDSSGRLNHPSYEQYF
>.|TRBV2|.
CASITGGADTSPLHF
>.|TRBV10-3|.
CAISDTSRGSEAFF
>TRBD1|TRBV5-1|.
CASSLDPGQGLLYEQYF
>TRBD2|TRBV27|.
CASSLPGLAGYEQFF
>.|TRBV29-1|.
CSARLEGEKLFF
>TRBD1|TRBV28|.
CASSSSTTGDAFF
>.|TRBV6-5|.
CASSIRIDYGYTF
>.|TRBV5-1|once
CASSLVPDVPNYEQYF
>.|TRBV11-1|.
CASSPPDSSPLHF
>.|TRBV25-1|once
CASSDNRASYSGNTIYF
>TRBD2|TRBV5-6|.
CASSLGGSGEHEQYF
>.|TRBV7-2|.
CASSPEFSPRGYTF
>TRBD1|TRBV7-9|.
CASSPGQGGQPQHF